Listed below are T cell receptor beta chains from one sample, sequenced in a study of cytomegalovirus exposure and HLA in healthy donors. Profiling relied on immunoSEQ multiplex PCR, and the TCRdb table lists in-frame clones only, not all of them. The sample consists of about 57,000 clones, 85% to 95% of them appearing once. Sequences were obtained from PBMCs. The receptors originated from a woman aged 18-29 years in good health and CMV-seronegative. CDR3s include the opening cysteine and the closing phenylalanine or tryptophan. A D gene is named only where the DNA matches it firmly. The size field is filled for only some rows; it gives once, few, many or a size class.

D gene: -
V gene: TRBV5-4
J gene: TRBJ2-7
clone size: -
CDR3 DNA: TGTGCCAGCAGCTCCCGGGTCAAGAACTACGAGCAGTACTTC
CDR3 protein: CASSSRVKNYEQYF

D gene: TRBD2
V gene: TRBV28
J gene: TRBJ2-1
clone size: -
CDR3 DNA: TGTGCCAGCACACAATCGGGACTAGGTTACAATGAGCAGTTCTTC
CDR3 protein: CASTQSGLGYNEQFF

D gene: TRBD2
V gene: TRBV28
J gene: TRBJ2-1
clone size: -
CDR3 DNA: TGTGCCAGCAGAAAAGCGGGAGGGCCCGGCAATGAGCAGTTCTTC
CDR3 protein: CASRKAGGPGNEQFF

D gene: TRBD2
V gene: TRBV19
J gene: TRBJ2-1
clone size: -
CDR3 DNA: TGTGCCAGTAGTATTCCTAGCGGACCGTACAATGAGCAGTTCTTC
CDR3 protein: CASSIPSGPYNEQFF

D gene: TRBD1
V gene: TRBV23-1
J gene: TRBJ2-7
clone size: -
CDR3 DNA: TGCGCCAGCAGTCAATCGGGAGGGACAGGGCTGCCCTACGAGCAGTACTTC
CDR3 protein: CASSQSGGTGLPYEQYF

D gene: -
V gene: TRBV28
J gene: TRBJ1-3
clone size: -
CDR3 DNA: TGTGCCAGCAGTGCGGGACCGGCGAGTTTAGGAAACACCATATATTTT
CDR3 protein: CASSAGPASLGNTIYF

D gene: -
V gene: TRBV7-9
J gene: TRBJ2-4
clone size: -
CDR3 DNA: TGTGCCAGCAGCGCACCGGGCCAAAGGGGGATTCAGTACTTC
CDR3 protein: CASSAPGQRGIQYF

D gene: TRBD1
V gene: TRBV10-3
J gene: TRBJ2-3
clone size: -
CDR3 DNA: TGTGCCATCAGTGAGACGCAGGGGGCGCATGCAGATACGCAGTATTTT
CDR3 protein: CAISETQGAHADTQYF

D gene: -
V gene: TRBV20-1
J gene: TRBJ2-3
clone size: -
CDR3 DNA: TGCAGTGCTAAAGCTACTCTTGAACAGTATTTT
CDR3 protein: CSAKATLEQYF

D gene: TRBD2
V gene: TRBV4-3
J gene: TRBJ2-3
clone size: -
CDR3 DNA: TGCGCCAGCAGCCAGGAGACTAGCGAGGTTCGCACAGATACGCAGTATTTT
CDR3 protein: CASSQETSEVRTDTQYF

D gene: TRBD1
V gene: TRBV2
J gene: TRBJ1-1
clone size: once
CDR3 DNA: TGTGCCAGCAGAGGGAGACAGGGGGGGACTGAAGCTTTCTTT
CDR3 protein: CASRGRQGGTEAFF

D gene: -
V gene: TRBV2
J gene: TRBJ2-3
clone size: -
CDR3 DNA: TGTGCCAGCAGGTCTGTCAGGCGCACAGATACGCAGTATTTT
CDR3 protein: CASRSVRRTDTQYF

D gene: -
V gene: TRBV19
J gene: TRBJ1-4
clone size: -
CDR3 DNA: TGTGCCAGTAGTATAGTATGGAGAAAGCTTAATGAAAAACTGTTTTTT
CDR3 protein: CASSIVWRKLNEKLFF

D gene: TRBD1
V gene: TRBV4-2
J gene: TRBJ1-2
clone size: -
CDR3 DNA: TGTGCCAGCAGCCAAGATGAGGAATTGGGACAGATTAACTATGGCTACACCTTC
CDR3 protein: CASSQDEELGQINYGYTF

D gene: -
V gene: TRBV9
J gene: TRBJ1-1
clone size: once
CDR3 DNA: TGTGCCAGCAGCGTAGATTTGAAACTGCCTGAAGCTTTCTTT
CDR3 protein: CASSVDLKLPEAFF

D gene: -
V gene: TRBV19
J gene: TRBJ1-6
clone size: -
CDR3 DNA: TGTGCCAGTAGGAGCTCCTATAATTCACCCCTCCACTTT
CDR3 protein: CASRSSYNSPLHF

D gene: -
V gene: TRBV5-4
J gene: TRBJ1-4
clone size: -
CDR3 DNA: TGTGCCAGCAGCTTCGGGACTCGTTCAGGAAAACTGTTTTTT
CDR3 protein: CASSFGTRSGKLFF

D gene: -
V gene: TRBV11-2
J gene: TRBJ2-7
clone size: -
CDR3 DNA: TGTGCCAGCAGCTTACCGAGTACCTACGAGCAGTACTTC
CDR3 protein: CASSLPSTYEQYF

D gene: -
V gene: TRBV5-1
J gene: TRBJ1-5
clone size: -
CDR3 DNA: TGCGCCAGCAGCTTTGACAGCGTCCAGCCCCAGCATTTT
CDR3 protein: CASSFDSVQPQHF

D gene: -
V gene: TRBV7-2
J gene: TRBJ1-1
clone size: -
CDR3 DNA: TGTGCCTCACGGGAGGGATACACTGAAGCTTTCTTT
CDR3 protein: CASREGYTEAFF

D gene: TRBD1
V gene: TRBV2
J gene: TRBJ2-2
clone size: -
CDR3 DNA: TGTGCCAGCAGTCCCCCTTTGGACAGGGCCGGGGAGCTGTTTTTT
CDR3 protein: CASSPPLDRAGELFF

D gene: TRBD1
V gene: TRBV7-2
J gene: TRBJ1-6
clone size: -
CDR3 DNA: TGTGCCAGCAGCTCGGGACAGGGAAGTTCACCCCTCCACTTT
CDR3 protein: CASSSGQGSSPLHF

D gene: TRBD2
V gene: TRBV6-6
J gene: TRBJ2-1
clone size: -
CDR3 DNA: TGTGCCAGCAGTCAAAGCGGGAGTTCGAATGAGCAGTTCTTC
CDR3 protein: CASSQSGSSNEQFF

D gene: TRBD2
V gene: TRBV6-1
J gene: TRBJ2-1
clone size: -
CDR3 DNA: TGTGCCAGCAGTGAAGCGAGGGTAGCGGGGTACAATGAGCAGTTCTTC
CDR3 protein: CASSEARVAGYNEQFF

D gene: -
V gene: TRBV7-9
J gene: TRBJ1-5
clone size: -
CDR3 DNA: TGTGCCAGCAGCTTCGATGGGGGAGGGGTCCCGGATCAGCCCCAGCATTTT
CDR3 protein: CASSFDGGGVPDQPQHF

D gene: TRBD1
V gene: TRBV5-1
J gene: TRBJ1-3
clone size: once
CDR3 DNA: TGCGCCAGCAGAAAGACAGGGGGATCCTCTGGAAACACCATATATTTT
CDR3 protein: CASRKTGGSSGNTIYF

D gene: TRBD2
V gene: TRBV25-1
J gene: TRBJ2-7
clone size: once
CDR3 DNA: TGTGCCAGCAGTGTCGCGGGGGTTTCCTACGAGCAGTACTTC
CDR3 protein: CASSVAGVSYEQYF

D gene: -
V gene: TRBV5-4
J gene: TRBJ2-7
clone size: once
CDR3 DNA: TGTGCCAGCAGCTCGGAGGGGCTCAACTACGAGCAGTACTTC
CDR3 protein: CASSSEGLNYEQYF

D gene: -
V gene: TRBV7-2
J gene: TRBJ2-5
clone size: -
CDR3 DNA: TGTGCCAGCAGCTCAGAAGAGACCCAGTACTTC
CDR3 protein: CASSSEETQYF

D gene: -
V gene: TRBV9
J gene: TRBJ1-1
clone size: -
CDR3 DNA: TGTGCCAGCAGCGTGGCGGGGGGTCCTGAAGCTTTCTTT
CDR3 protein: CASSVAGGPEAFF

D gene: -
V gene: TRBV19
J gene: TRBJ1-2
clone size: -
CDR3 DNA: TGTGCCAGTAGCCCAAGAGAGTTCGGCTACACCTTC
CDR3 protein: CASSPREFGYTF

D gene: -
V gene: TRBV5-6
J gene: TRBJ2-5
clone size: -
CDR3 DNA: TGTGCCAGCAGCTTGGAACCACTCGGAGAGACCCAGTACTTC
CDR3 protein: CASSLEPLGETQYF

D gene: -
V gene: TRBV12-5
J gene: TRBJ2-1
clone size: -
CDR3 DNA: TGTGCTAGTGGTTTGCTGTCCCCGGCTAGGTTTGACAATGAGCAGTTCTTC
CDR3 protein: CASGLLSPARFDNEQFF

D gene: -
V gene: TRBV7-3
J gene: TRBJ1-1
clone size: -
CDR3 DNA: TGTGCCAGCAGCGTAACAGGGAGGACTGAAGCTTTCTTT
CDR3 protein: CASSVTGRTEAFF

D gene: -
V gene: TRBV27
J gene: TRBJ1-2
clone size: -
CDR3 DNA: TGTGCCAGCAGTTCAGGGGACGGAGGCTATGGCTACACCTTC
CDR3 protein: CASSSGDGGYGYTF

D gene: -
V gene: TRBV11-2
J gene: TRBJ1-2
clone size: -
CDR3 DNA: TGTGCCAGCAGCTTAGTCGCAGTTGGGAGCTATGGCTACACCTTC
CDR3 protein: CASSLVAVGSYGYTF

D gene: -
V gene: TRBV27
J gene: TRBJ2-1
clone size: -
CDR3 DNA: TGTGCCAGCAGTCCCCGCCGCGCGGGACGGGAGCAGTTCTTC
CDR3 protein: CASSPRRAGREQFF

D gene: TRBD2
V gene: TRBV9
J gene: TRBJ2-3
clone size: -
CDR3 DNA: TGTGCCAGCAGCGTATGGCGGGGGGGCACAGATACGCAGTATTTT
CDR3 protein: CASSVWRGGTDTQYF

D gene: TRBD2
V gene: TRBV5-1
J gene: TRBJ2-3
clone size: -
CDR3 DNA: TGCGCCAGCAGCTTGCAGCGGGGGGACACAGATACGCAGTATTTT
CDR3 protein: CASSLQRGDTDTQYF

D gene: -
V gene: TRBV12-2
J gene: TRBJ1-2
clone size: -
CDR3 DNA: TGTGCAAGTCGCGAAAGGACAGCTAACTATGGCTACACCTTC
CDR3 protein: CASRERTANYGYTF

D gene: TRBD2
V gene: TRBV5-1
J gene: TRBJ2-7
clone size: -
CDR3 DNA: TGCGCCAGCAGCTTGGTTCCGAGCGGGGGGGATTCCTACGAGCAGTACTTC
CDR3 protein: CASSLVPSGGDSYEQYF

D gene: TRBD1
V gene: TRBV7-3
J gene: TRBJ2-2
clone size: -
CDR3 DNA: TGTGCCAGCAGCTTATCTCGAGGGACAGCTAACACCGGGGAGCTGTTTTTT
CDR3 protein: CASSLSRGTANTGELFF

D gene: -
V gene: TRBV4-3
J gene: TRBJ1-5
clone size: -
CDR3 DNA: TGCGCCAGCAGCCAAGATCGAGGTCAGCCCCAGCATTTT
CDR3 protein: CASSQDRGQPQHF

D gene: -
V gene: TRBV10-3
J gene: TRBJ2-5
clone size: -
CDR3 DNA: TGTGCCATCAGTGAGTGGCGGTCAGAGGCCCAGTACTTC
CDR3 protein: CAISEWRSEAQYF

D gene: -
V gene: TRBV6-5
J gene: TRBJ1-4
clone size: -
CDR3 DNA: TGTGCCAGCAGTTACAAATACACTACAACTAATGAAAAACTGTTTTTT
CDR3 protein: CASSYKYTTTNEKLFF